This TCR beta chain was profiled in a study of shared clonotypes between healthy human individuals. General study points: With several donors compared, roughly 4.9% of naive CD4 clonotypes were shared.

A split of CD4+ cells into CD45RA+ naive and CD45RA-negative memory subsets was performed. A remark on this clone: The antigen is undetermined. The sample contains more than one DNA sequence encoding this CDR3.

Profiling relied on immunoSEQ multiplex PCR, and the TCRdb table lists in-frame clones only, not all of them. There are 2 million to 2.5 million clones in the sample; around 93% occur only once, and roughly 0.34% lies in the top ten. Germline CDR1 reads LNHNV; CDR2 reads YYDKDF (reference sequence). V lost 2 bases to trimming and J lost 1 base, with 4 bases between them. The CDR3 sequence is 13 residues long. The sample was naive CD4+ T cells from PBMCs. Subset meaning: CD45RA+ positively selected. J is TRBJ2-3 and V is TRBV15; D unclear. The source is a man younger than 35 in good health. Some clones in this sample may be carry-over from other donors' samples. CDR3 bases: TGTGCCACCAGCAGACCCGGCACAGATACGCAGTATTTT. This gives the protein CATSRPGTDTQYF.